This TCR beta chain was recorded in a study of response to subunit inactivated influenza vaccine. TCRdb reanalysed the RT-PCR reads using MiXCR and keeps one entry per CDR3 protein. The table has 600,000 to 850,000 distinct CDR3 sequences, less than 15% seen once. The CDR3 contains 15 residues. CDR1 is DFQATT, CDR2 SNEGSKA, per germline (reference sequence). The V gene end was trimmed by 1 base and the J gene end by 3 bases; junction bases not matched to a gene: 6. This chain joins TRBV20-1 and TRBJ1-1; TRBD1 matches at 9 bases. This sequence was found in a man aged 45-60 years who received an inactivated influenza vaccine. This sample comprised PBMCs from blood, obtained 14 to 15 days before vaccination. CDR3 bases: TGCAGTGCTAGAGCCAAAGGACAGGGGCACACTGAAGCTTTCTTT. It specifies CSARAKGQGHTEAFF.